Here is one T cell receptor beta chain with its context. Its antigen is not identified. The data were taken from a study of vaccination and CD4 T cells after COVID-19. Study-wide background: SARS-CoV-2 positivity in convalescent patients was established by nasal swab PCR; under 10 had mild and one severe disease.

As to treatment: roughly 10-day PBMC culture with coronavirus spike peptide pools or control peptides (ViraFEST assay). With the Oncomine TCR Beta short-read assay, DNA from cultured CD4+ T cells was sequenced. Using the QIAamp micro DNA kit, genomic DNA was extracted from the CD4+ T cells that had been cultured. TCRdb called the PCR reads again in MiXCR, with one record for every CDR3 protein. The data hold around 2,100 distinct CDR3 sequences, with just under 55% observed a single time. Findings and limits, study-wide: Within the convalescent patients, spike mono-reactivity was found in 304 of 307 vaccine-specific clones. Looking at convalescent patients, a median around 86% of reactive clones were present only post-vaccination.

Germline lookup yields CDR1 DFQATT and CDR2 SNEGSKA (reference sequence). Trimming removed 3 bases from V and 0 bases from J, with 24 bases in between. This CDR3 contains 19 residues. The J gene is TRBJ1-3, the V gene TRBV20-1, with unresolved D. The sequenced sample was CD4+ T cells from blood, cultured in vitro, obtained after SARS-CoV-2 vaccination. The clonotype comes from a human donor who had recovered from COVID-19. CDR3 sequence reads: CSARPPRSSFPFSGNTIYF. The DNA of the CDR3 is TGCAGTGCTAGGCCTCCCAGGTCCAGTTTCCCTTTCTCTGGAAACACCATATATTTT.